The rows below give T cell receptor beta chains drawn from one sample of a study of cytomegalovirus exposure and HLA in healthy donors. Data came from immunoSEQ multiplex PCR; TCRdb stores just in-frame clones and leaves some out. The sample includes some 200,000 clones, roughly 83% of them seen just once. The sample comprised PBMCs. These receptors came from a girl aged 5 to 17 in good health and CMV-seronegative. Each CDR3 is given with its conserved first and last residue. D genes are given only for firm matches. Rows give clone size only sometimes, using once, few, many, or a class for an expanded clone.

v_call	d_call	j_call	clone_size	cdr3_nt	cdr3_aa
TRBV18	NA	TRBJ2-6	few	TGTGCCAGCTCACCTCGAGTCTCTGGGGCCAACGTCCTGACTTTC	CASSPRVSGANVLTF
TRBV12-5	TRBD2	TRBJ2-2	NA	TGTGCTAGTGCCCTCCGGACTAGTCGTCCCACCGGGGAGCTGTTTTTT	CASALRTSRPTGELFF
TRBV28	NA	TRBJ1-2	NA	TGTGCCAGCAGTTCGCCAGGGGAAGGATATGGCTACACCTTC	CASSSPGEGYGYTF
TRBV4-3	NA	TRBJ1-3	NA	TGCGCCAGCAGCCCCGGTTACTCTGGAAACACCATATATTTT	CASSPGYSGNTIYF
TRBV7-2	TRBD1	TRBJ1-2	NA	TGTGCCAGCAGCCCCTTAACAGGGGTTGGCTACACCTTC	CASSPLTGVGYTF
TRBV7-2	NA	TRBJ2-7	NA	TGTGCCAGCAGCTTGGACAGAGCACTTTCCTACGAGCAGTACTTC	CASSLDRALSYEQYF
TRBV4-1	TRBD1	TRBJ1-2	once	TGCGCCAGCAGCCAAGATGGGACCGGGACAGGGGACTACTATGGCTACACCTTC	CASSQDGTGTGDYYGYTF
TRBV9	TRBD2	TRBJ2-3	NA	TGTGCCAGCAGCGTAGATGCGGGGGTCACAAATACGCAGTATTTT	CASSVDAGVTNTQYF
TRBV19	NA	TRBJ1-1	few	TGTGCCAGTAGTTTGGCGGAGACCCTATCCGCTTTCTTT	CASSLAETLSAFF
TRBV19	NA	TRBJ2-7	NA	TGTGCCAGTAGTCCAAGCATCTCCTACGAGCAGTACTTC	CASSPSISYEQYF
TRBV7-2	TRBD1	TRBJ2-4	NA	TGTGCCAGCAGCTCCCGGGACAGGGGATTGAACATTCAGTACTTC	CASSSRDRGLNIQYF
TRBV6-5	NA	TRBJ2-1	NA	TGTGCCAGCAGTTACTCTCAGGGATCGAATGAGCAGTTCTTC	CASSYSQGSNEQFF
TRBV19	TRBD1	TRBJ1-3	NA	TGTGCCAGTACCCAGGGGGTCAACACCATATATTTT	CASTQGVNTIYF
TRBV28	TRBD2	TRBJ2-5	NA	TGTGCCAGCAGTTTATCGGTAGCGGGACAAGAGACCCAGTACTTC	CASSLSVAGQETQYF
TRBV9	NA	TRBJ2-1	NA	TGTGCCAGCAGCGTAGCGGGGGGCGATAACAATGAGCAGTTCTTC	CASSVAGGDNNEQFF
TRBV6-5	NA	TRBJ1-1	few	TGTGCCAGCATCACAGGCGGGGCGAACACTGAAGCTTTCTTT	CASITGGANTEAFF
TRBV7-2	NA	TRBJ2-7	NA	TGTGCCAGCAGCTTAGGTGACGGGGGGCTATACGAGCAGTACTTC	CASSLGDGGLYEQYF
TRBV9	TRBD1	TRBJ1-1	NA	TGTGCCAGCAGCGACGACCGACAGGGGGTGCGGAACACTGAAGCTTTCTTT	CASSDDRQGVRNTEAFF
TRBV27	TRBD2	TRBJ2-1	NA	TGTGCCAGCAGTTTCCTCGTTCGTTTGCGGGGGTTCCCAAATGAGCAGTTCTTC	CASSFLVRLRGFPNEQFF
TRBV28	TRBD1	TRBJ2-1	NA	TGTGCCAGCAGTAGGGCAGGGGGCGGGAATGAGCAGTTCTTC	CASSRAGGGNEQFF
TRBV6-1	NA	TRBJ2-2	NA	TGTGCCAGCAGTGCGCTAGCCCTTCCGACCGGGGAGCTGTTTTTT	CASSALALPTGELFF
TRBV25-1	TRBD1	TRBJ1-3	NA	TGTGCCAGCAGTGAATCCCCAGGGGGAAGAGGCGGAAACACCATATATTTT	CASSESPGGRGGNTIYF
TRBV5-8	TRBD1	TRBJ1-5	NA	TGTGCCAGCAGCTTGGGGGACAGGCTAAATCAGCCCCAGCATTTT	CASSLGDRLNQPQHF
TRBV15	TRBD1	TRBJ2-7	NA	TGTGCCACCAGCAGAAGAATCGGGACAGGTTACTACGAGCAGTACTTC	CATSRRIGTGYYEQYF
TRBV27	TRBD1	TRBJ2-1	NA	TGTGCCAGCAGTTCCGGGACAGGGGGTTACAATGAGCAGTTCTTC	CASSSGTGGYNEQFF
TRBV6-5	NA	TRBJ1-1	NA	TGTGCCAGCAGTTCTCCAGGACAGAAAATTAAGACTGAAGCTTTCTTT	CASSSPGQKIKTEAFF
TRBV11-2	NA	TRBJ1-2	NA	TGTGCCAGCAGCTCCGGGGACATCGAGAGCCGTTTCTCTGGCTACACCTTC	CASSSGDIESRFSGYTF
TRBV28	NA	TRBJ2-7	NA	TGTGCCAGCAGTTTAACCCGGACAGAACACTACGAGCAGTACTTC	CASSLTRTEHYEQYF
TRBV7-3	TRBD1	TRBJ1-2	NA	TGTGCCAGCAGCCACGGGACAGGGAGGACTCCCTTGTCCTTC	CASSHGTGRTPLSF
TRBV28	NA	TRBJ1-1	NA	TGTGCCAGCAGTTTAATGACAACAGCGAACACTGAAGCTTTCTTT	CASSLMTTANTEAFF
TRBV27	NA	TRBJ2-5	NA	TGTGCCAGCAGCCCCTCGGGGGAGACCCAGTACTTC	CASSPSGETQYF
TRBV5-4	TRBD1	TRBJ1-2	NA	TGTGCCAGCAGCGCTTACGGACAGGTTTGGGGCTACACCTTC	CASSAYGQVWGYTF
TRBV5-8	NA	TRBJ2-5	NA	TGTGCCAGCAGCTTACTACAAGAGACCCAGTACTTC	CASSLLQETQYF
TRBV10-3	TRBD1	TRBJ2-1	NA	TGTGCCATCAGCGAGAAAGGACAGGCCACCCTTTACAATGAGCAGTTCTTC	CAISEKGQATLYNEQFF
TRBV28	NA	TRBJ2-2	NA	TGTGCCATTAGCGGTCCGAACACCGGGGAGCTGTTTTTT	CAISGPNTGELFF
TRBV28	NA	TRBJ2-7	NA	TGTGCCAGCAGCCCGACACCTACCTACGAGCAGTACTTC	CASSPTPTYEQYF
TRBV28	TRBD1	TRBJ1-5	NA	TGTGCCAGTGGGACAGGGGCTCAGCCCCAGCATTTT	CASGTGAQPQHF
TRBV2	TRBD2	TRBJ2-1	NA	TGTGCCAGTTGGACGGGGACTAGCGGGGACAATGAGCAGTTCTTC	CASWTGTSGDNEQFF
TRBV19	NA	TRBJ1-2	NA	TGTGCCAGTAGTAACAGGGCCACTGGCTACACCTTC	CASSNRATGYTF
TRBV19	TRBD1	TRBJ2-7	NA	TGTGCCAGTAGTATTATGGGACAGGGGACGGACGAGCAGTACTTC	CASSIMGQGTDEQYF
TRBV19	NA	TRBJ1-3	NA	TGTGCCAGTAGTATATGGGGGGAAAAAAAAGGAAACACCATATATTTT	CASSIWGEKKGNTIYF
TRBV19	NA	TRBJ2-5	NA	TGTGCCAGCGCCCCCCGGGGAGGCCAAGAGACCCAGTACTTC	CASAPRGGQETQYF
TRBV9	TRBD1	TRBJ2-7	NA	TGTGCCAGCAGCGTCGGACAGGGGAAATCCTACGAGCAGTACTTC	CASSVGQGKSYEQYF
TRBV6-5	NA	TRBJ2-3	NA	TGTGCCAGCAGTTACTCTGTGGTGACAACAACAGATACGCAGTATTTT	CASSYSVVTTTDTQYF
TRBV28	NA	TRBJ2-2	once	TGTGCCACCGCCCCGGGAAGGACGGCCGGGGAGCTGTTTTTT	CATAPGRTAGELFF
TRBV4-2	TRBD1	TRBJ2-7	NA	TGTGCCAGCAGCCAAGAAGGGGGACAGGGGTATGAGCAGTACTTC	CASSQEGGQGYEQYF
TRBV11-2	TRBD1	TRBJ1-1	NA	TGTGCCAGCAGCTTAGGTAGCCGGGACAGAGTAGGTGAAGCTTTCTTT	CASSLGSRDRVGEAFF
TRBV7-9	TRBD1	TRBJ2-3	NA	TGTGCCAGCAGCTTAGCTTTAACAGGGGTCTTCCACACAGATACGCAGTATTTT	CASSLALTGVFHTDTQYF
TRBV7-2	NA	TRBJ2-7	NA	TGTGCCAGCAGCTTAGATCAGGGCTACGAGCAGTACTTC	CASSLDQGYEQYF
TRBV2	NA	TRBJ2-1	NA	TGTGCCAGCAGAGAGCGAGAGGGAAATGAGCAGTTCTTC	CASREREGNEQFF
TRBV5-1	TRBD2	TRBJ2-5	NA	TGCGCCAGCAGCTGGGGGACTAGCGCCAATCGAGAGACCCAGTACTTC	CASSWGTSANRETQYF
TRBV28	NA	TRBJ1-2	NA	TGTGCCAGCAGTATAGGGGTTAACTATGGCTACACCTTC	CASSIGVNYGYTF
TRBV6-5	TRBD1	TRBJ1-2	NA	TGTGCCAGCAGAAACAGGGGACTTAACTATGGCTACACCTTC	CASRNRGLNYGYTF
TRBV5-4	NA	TRBJ2-7	NA	TGTGCCAGCAGACCGATTGGAGGGGCTCCAGTTCCGGGCGAGCAGTACTTC	CASRPIGGAPVPGEQYF
TRBV6-6	NA	TRBJ1-3	NA	TGTGCCAGCAGCCTCAGGGTTTCTGGAAACACCATATATTTT	CASSLRVSGNTIYF